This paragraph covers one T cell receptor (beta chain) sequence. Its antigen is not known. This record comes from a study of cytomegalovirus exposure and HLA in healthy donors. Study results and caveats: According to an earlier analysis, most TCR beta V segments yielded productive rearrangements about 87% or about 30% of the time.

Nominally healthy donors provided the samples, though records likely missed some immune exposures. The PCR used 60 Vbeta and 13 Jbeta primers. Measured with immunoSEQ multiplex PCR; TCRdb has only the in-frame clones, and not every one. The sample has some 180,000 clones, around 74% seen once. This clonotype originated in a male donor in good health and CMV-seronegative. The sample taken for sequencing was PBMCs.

The CDR3 region is CASSPGLVREQYF. The CDR3 nucleotides read TGTGCCAGCAGCCCGGGACTAGTACGTGAGCAGTACTTC. The chain joins TRBV27 to TRBJ2-7; 8 bases are shared with TRBD2. V trimming: 6 bases; J trimming: 7 bases; junction bases outside the gene matches: 8. Germline CDR1 reads MNHEY; CDR2 reads SMNVEV (reference sequence). CDR3 length equals 13 residues.